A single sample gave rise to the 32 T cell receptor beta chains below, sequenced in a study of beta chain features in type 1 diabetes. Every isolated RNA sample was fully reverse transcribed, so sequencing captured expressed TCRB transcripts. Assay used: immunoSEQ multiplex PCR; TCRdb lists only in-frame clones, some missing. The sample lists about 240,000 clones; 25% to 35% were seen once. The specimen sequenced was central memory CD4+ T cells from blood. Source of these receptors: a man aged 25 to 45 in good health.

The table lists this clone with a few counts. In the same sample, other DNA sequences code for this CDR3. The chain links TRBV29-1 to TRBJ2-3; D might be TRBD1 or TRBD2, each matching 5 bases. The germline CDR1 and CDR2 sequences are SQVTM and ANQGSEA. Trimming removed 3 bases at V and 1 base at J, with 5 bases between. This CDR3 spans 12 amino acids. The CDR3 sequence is CSVEGGTDTQYF. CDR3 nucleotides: TGCAGCGTTGAGGGGGGCACAGATACGCAGTATTTT.

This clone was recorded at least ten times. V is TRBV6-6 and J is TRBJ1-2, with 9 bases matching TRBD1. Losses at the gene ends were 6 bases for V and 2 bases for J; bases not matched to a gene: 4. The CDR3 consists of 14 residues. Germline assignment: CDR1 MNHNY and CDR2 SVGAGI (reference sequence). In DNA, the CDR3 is TGTGCCAGCAGCCCCGGGACAGGGAACTATGGCTACACCTTC. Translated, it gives CASSPGTGNYGYTF.

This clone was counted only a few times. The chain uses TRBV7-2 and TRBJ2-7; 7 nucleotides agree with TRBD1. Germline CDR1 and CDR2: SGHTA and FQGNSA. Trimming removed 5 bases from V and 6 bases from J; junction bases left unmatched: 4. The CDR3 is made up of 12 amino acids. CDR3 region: CASSETGPEQYF. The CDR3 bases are TGTGCCAGCAGCGAGACAGGGCCCGAGCAGTACTTC.

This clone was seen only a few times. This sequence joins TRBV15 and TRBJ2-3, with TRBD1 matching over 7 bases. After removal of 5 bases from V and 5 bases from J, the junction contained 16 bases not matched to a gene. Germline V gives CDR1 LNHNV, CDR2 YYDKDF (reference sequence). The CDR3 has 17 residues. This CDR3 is CATSPLGARSGGDTQYF. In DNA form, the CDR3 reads TGTGCCACCAGCCCCCTCGGGGCAAGATCAGGGGGAGATACGCAGTATTTT.

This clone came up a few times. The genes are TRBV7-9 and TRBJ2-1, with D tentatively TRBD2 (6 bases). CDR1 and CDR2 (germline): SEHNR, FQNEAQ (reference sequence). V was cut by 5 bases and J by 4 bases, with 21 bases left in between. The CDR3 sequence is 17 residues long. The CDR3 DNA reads TGTGCCAGCAGCCCCTCCCCGTCTGGCGGGAATTACAATGAGCAGTTCTTC. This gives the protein CASSPSPSGGNYNEQFF.

The CDR3, as DNA: TGTGCCAGCAGCTTGGGTTTAAATTCACCCCTCCACTTT. Encoded protein: CASSLGLNSPLHF. The chain links TRBV7-2 to TRBJ1-6; no clear D. This CDR3 is 13 amino acids long. Trimming removed 3 bases from V and 7 bases from J, with 7 bases in between. Germline CDR1 is SGHTA and CDR2 is FQGNSA.

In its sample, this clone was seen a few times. This CDR3 is CASSLDYAGEQYF. DNA of the CDR3: TGTGCCAGCAGCTTGGACTACGCGGGGGAGCAGTACTTC. This chain links TRBV5-4 with TRBJ2-7, with D possibly being TRBD2 (6 bases). The germline V gene has CDR1 SGHNT and CDR2 YYREEE (reference sequence). This CDR3 comprises 13 residues. V was trimmed by 0 bases and J by 7 bases, leaving 11 bases between them.

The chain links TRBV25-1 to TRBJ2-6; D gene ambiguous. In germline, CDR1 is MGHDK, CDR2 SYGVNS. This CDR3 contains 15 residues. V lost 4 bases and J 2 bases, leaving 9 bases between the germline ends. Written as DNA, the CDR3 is TGTGCCAGCAGTGGACTGGGCGCTGGGGCCAACGTCCTGACTTTC. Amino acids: CASSGLGAGANVLTF.

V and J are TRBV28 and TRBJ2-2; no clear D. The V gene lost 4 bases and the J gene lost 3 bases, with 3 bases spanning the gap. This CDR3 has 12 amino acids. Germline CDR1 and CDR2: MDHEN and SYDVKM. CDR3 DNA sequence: TGTGCCAGCAGTTCCCACACCGGGGAGCTGTTTTTT. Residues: CASSSHTGELFF.

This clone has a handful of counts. The CDR3 DNA reads TGCGCCAGCAGCTTACCGGGACAGACCTACAATGAGCAGTTCTTC. Its protein product is CASSLPGQTYNEQFF. V gene TRBV5-1 combines with J gene TRBJ2-1, with TRBD1 identical over 7 bases. The CDR3 has 15 residues. The germline V gene has CDR1 SGHRS and CDR2 YFSETQ. Trimming at V came to 2 bases and at J to 2 bases, leaving 4 bases not matched to a gene.

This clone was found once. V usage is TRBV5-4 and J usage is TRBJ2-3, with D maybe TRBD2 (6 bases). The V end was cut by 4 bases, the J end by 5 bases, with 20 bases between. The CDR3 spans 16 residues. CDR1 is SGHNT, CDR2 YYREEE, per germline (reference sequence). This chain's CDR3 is CASSPPGGLERDTQYF. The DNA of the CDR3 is TGTGCCAGCAGCCCTCCAGGAGGGCTTGAAAGAGATACGCAGTATTTT.

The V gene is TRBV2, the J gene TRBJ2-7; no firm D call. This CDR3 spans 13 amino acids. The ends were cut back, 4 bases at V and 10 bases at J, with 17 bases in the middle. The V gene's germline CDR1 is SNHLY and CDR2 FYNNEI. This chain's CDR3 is CASSGNTQTHQYF. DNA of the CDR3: TGTGCCAGCAGTGGTAACACGCAGACCCATCAGTACTTC.

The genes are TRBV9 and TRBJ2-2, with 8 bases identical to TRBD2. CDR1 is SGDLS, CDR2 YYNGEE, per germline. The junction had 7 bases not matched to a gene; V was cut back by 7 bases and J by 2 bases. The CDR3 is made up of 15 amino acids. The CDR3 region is CASSTSGSNTGELFF. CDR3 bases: TGTGCCAGCTCTACTAGCGGTTCAAACACCGGGGAGCTGTTTTTT.

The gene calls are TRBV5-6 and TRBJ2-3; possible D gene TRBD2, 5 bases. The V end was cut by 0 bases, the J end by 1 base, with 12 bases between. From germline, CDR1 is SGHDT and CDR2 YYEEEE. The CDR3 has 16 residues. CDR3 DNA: TGTGCCAGCAGCTTGGGTTTAACTAGGGGCACAGATACGCAGTATTTT. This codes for CASSLGLTRGTDTQYF.

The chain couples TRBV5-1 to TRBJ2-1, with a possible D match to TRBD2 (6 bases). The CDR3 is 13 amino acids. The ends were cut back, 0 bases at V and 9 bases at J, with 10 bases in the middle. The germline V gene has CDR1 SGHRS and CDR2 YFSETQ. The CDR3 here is CASSLDGSGEQFF. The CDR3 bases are TGCGCCAGCAGCTTGGACGGGAGCGGTGAGCAGTTCTTC.

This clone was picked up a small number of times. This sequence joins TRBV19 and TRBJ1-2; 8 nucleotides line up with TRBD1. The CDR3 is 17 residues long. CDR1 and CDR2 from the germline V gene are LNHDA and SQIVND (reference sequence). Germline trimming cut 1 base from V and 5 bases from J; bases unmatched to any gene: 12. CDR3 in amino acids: CASSIAGTGRGGYGYTF. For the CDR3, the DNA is TGTGCCAGTAGTATAGCCGGGACAGGCCGTGGGGGATATGGCTACACCTTC.

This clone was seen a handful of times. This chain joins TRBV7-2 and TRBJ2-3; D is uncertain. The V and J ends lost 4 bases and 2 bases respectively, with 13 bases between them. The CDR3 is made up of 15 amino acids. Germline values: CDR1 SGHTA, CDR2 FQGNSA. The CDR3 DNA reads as TGTGCCAGCAGCTCCCGGCCGGGTGCCACAGATACGCAGTATTTT. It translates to CASSSRPGATDTQYF.

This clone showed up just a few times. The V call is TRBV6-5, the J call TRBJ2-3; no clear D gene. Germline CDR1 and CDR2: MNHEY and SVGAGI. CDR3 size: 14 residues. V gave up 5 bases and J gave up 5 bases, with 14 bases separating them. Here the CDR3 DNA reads TGTGCCAGCAGTGTAGTGGGAAAGGAAGATACGCAGTATTTT. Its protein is CASSVVGKEDTQYF.

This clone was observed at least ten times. For the CDR3, the DNA is TGTGCCAGCAGTCCCTCACGCTCTGGTGAGCAGTTCTTC. Translating gives CASSPSRSGEQFF. The genes are TRBV25-1 and TRBJ2-1; D gene ambiguous. CDR3 size: 13 residues. Germline lookup yields CDR1 MGHDK and CDR2 SYGVNS. Trimming left V 5 bases short and J 9 bases short, with 14 bases between. The entire variable domain, with the rest obtained from reference TRBV25-1 and TRBJ2-1, is as follows: EADIYQTPRYLVIGTGKKITLECSQTMGHDKMYWYQQDPGMELHLIHYSYGVNSTEKGDLSSESTVSRIRTEHFPLTLESARPSHTSQYLCASSPSRSGEQFFGPGTRLTVL.

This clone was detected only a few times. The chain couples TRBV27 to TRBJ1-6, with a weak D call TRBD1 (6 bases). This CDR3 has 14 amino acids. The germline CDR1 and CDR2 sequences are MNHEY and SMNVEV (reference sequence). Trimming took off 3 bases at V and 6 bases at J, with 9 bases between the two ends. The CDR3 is CASSFTGSNSPLHF. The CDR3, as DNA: TGTGCCAGCAGTTTCACAGGGAGTAATTCACCCCTCCACTTT.

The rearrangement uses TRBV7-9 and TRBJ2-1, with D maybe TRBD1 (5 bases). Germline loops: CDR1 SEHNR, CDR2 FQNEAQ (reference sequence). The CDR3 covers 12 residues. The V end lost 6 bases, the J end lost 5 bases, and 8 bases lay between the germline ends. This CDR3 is CASRGVNNEQFF. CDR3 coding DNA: TGTGCCAGCAGAGGGGTAAACAATGAGCAGTTCTTC.

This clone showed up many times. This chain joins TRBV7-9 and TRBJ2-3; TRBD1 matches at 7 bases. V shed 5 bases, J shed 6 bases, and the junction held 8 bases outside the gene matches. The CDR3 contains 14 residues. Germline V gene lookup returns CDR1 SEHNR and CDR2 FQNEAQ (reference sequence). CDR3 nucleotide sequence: TGTGCCAGCAGCCCGGGACAGCTCCCCGATACGCAGTATTTT. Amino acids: CASSPGQLPDTQYF.

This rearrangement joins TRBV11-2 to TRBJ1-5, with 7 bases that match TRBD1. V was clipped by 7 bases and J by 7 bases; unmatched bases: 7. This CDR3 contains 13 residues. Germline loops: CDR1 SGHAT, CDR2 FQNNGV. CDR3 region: CASTAGGGQPQHF. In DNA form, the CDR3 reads TGTGCCAGCACCGCAGGGGGGGGACAGCCCCAGCATTTT. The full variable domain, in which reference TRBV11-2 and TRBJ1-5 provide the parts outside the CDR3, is EAGVAQSPRYKIIEKRQSVAFWCNPISGHATLYWYQQILGQGPKLLIQFQNNGVVDDSQLPKDRFSAERLKGVDSTLKIQPAKLEDSAVYLCASTAGGGQPQHFGDGTRLSIL.

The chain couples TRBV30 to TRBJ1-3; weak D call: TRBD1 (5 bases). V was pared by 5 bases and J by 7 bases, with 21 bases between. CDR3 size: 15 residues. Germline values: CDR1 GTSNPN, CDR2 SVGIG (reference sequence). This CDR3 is CAWDLGVGRENTIYF. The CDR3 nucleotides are TGTGCCTGGGACCTTGGAGTGGGCAGGGAGAACACCATATATTTT.

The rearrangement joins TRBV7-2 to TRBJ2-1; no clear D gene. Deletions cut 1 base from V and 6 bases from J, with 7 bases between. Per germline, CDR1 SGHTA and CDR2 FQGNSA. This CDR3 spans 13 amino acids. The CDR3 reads CASSLGWGNEQFF. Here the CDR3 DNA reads TGTGCCAGCAGCTTAGGGTGGGGCAATGAGCAGTTCTTC.

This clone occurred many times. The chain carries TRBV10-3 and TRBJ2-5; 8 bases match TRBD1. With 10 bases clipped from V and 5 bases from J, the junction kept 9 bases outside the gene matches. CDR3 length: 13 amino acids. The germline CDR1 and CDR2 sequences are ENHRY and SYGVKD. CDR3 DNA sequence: TGTGCCAGCGCGACAGGGGATGGGGAGACCCAGTACTTC. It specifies CASATGDGETQYF.

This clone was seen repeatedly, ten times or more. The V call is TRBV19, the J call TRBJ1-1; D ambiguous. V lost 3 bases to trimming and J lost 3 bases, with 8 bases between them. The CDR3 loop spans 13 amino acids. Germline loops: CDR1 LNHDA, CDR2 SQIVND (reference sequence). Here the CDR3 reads CASSMAGYTEAFF. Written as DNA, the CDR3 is TGTGCCAGTAGTATGGCTGGGTACACTGAAGCTTTCTTT.

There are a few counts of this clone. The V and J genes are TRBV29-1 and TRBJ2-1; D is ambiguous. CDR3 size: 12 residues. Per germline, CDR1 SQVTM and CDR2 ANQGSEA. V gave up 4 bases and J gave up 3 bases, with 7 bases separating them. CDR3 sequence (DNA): TGCAGCGTTGCGTTGCTCTACAATGAGCAGTTCTTC. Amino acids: CSVALLYNEQFF.

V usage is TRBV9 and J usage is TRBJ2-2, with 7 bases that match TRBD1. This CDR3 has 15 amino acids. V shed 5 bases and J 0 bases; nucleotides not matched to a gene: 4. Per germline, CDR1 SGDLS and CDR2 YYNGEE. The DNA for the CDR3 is TGTGCCAGCAGTGACAGGGCGACGAACACCGGGGAGCTGTTTTTT. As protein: CASSDRATNTGELFF.

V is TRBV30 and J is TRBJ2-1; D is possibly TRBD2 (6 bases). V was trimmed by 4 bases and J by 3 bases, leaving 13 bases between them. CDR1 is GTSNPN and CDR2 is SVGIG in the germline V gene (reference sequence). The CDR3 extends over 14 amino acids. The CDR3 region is CAWNLGGFYNEQFF. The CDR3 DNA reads TGTGCCTGGAACCTTGGGGGGTTCTACAATGAGCAGTTCTTC.

In nucleotides, the CDR3 is TGTGCCAGCAGTTTATCGAAGGCCCTTGGATTTTGGTTCTTC. Translated, it gives CASSLSKALGFWFF. This sequence joins TRBV27 and TRBJ2-1; D not resolved. Per the germline V gene, CDR1 is MNHEY and CDR2 is SMNVEV (reference sequence). The CDR3 loop spans 14 amino acids. The germline V and J ends were trimmed by 0 bases and 15 bases, with 18 bases remaining between them.

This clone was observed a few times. CDR3 loop: CASSLAASGFYEQYF. Here the CDR3 DNA reads TGTGCCAGCAGCTTAGCCGCTAGTGGGTTCTACGAGCAGTACTTC. This chain connects TRBV11-2 to TRBJ2-7; D unclear. The CDR3 is made up of 15 amino acids. Germline lookup yields CDR1 SGHAT and CDR2 FQNNGV. Trimming removed 1 base from V and 3 bases from J, with 13 bases in between.